The source of this T cell receptor (beta chain) is a study of identical twins. General study results and limits: Cross-sectional statistical analysis was relied on for the conclusions, without the same donors being followed. Cord blood beta clonotypes that were abundant carried fewer insertions, and memory repertoires showed no such trend.

About this clonotype itself: Its specificity is unknown.

The CDR3 covers 13 residues. V lost 11 bases, J lost 0 bases, and 8 bases lay in between. The germline V gene has CDR1 LNHDA and CDR2 SQIVND (reference sequence). Healthy Caucasians provided all donations. Each CDR3 protein is one row after TCRdb ran MiXCR on the 5' RACE reads. The repertoire has 400,000 to 550,000 distinct CDR3 sequences, roughly an eighth of them found once; the top ten carry approximately 0.98%. This same sample was also taken into another study, of yellow fever vaccine responses in identical twins.

This TCR was recovered from a woman younger than 35 in good health. Sequenced: CD4+ T cells sorted from blood. The chain uses TRBV19 and TRBJ2-6; D gene ambiguous. The CDR3 nucleotides read TGTGCCGCTAATCCCTCTGGGGCCAACGTCCTGACTTTC. This translates into CAANPSGANVLTF. Complete variable domain (other parts from reference TRBV19 and TRBJ2-6): DGGITQSPKYLFRKEGQNVTLSCEQNLNHDAMYWYRQDPGQGLRLIYYSQIVNDFQKGDIAEGYSVSREKKESFPLTVTSAQKNPTAFYLCAANPSGANVLTFGAGSRLTVL.